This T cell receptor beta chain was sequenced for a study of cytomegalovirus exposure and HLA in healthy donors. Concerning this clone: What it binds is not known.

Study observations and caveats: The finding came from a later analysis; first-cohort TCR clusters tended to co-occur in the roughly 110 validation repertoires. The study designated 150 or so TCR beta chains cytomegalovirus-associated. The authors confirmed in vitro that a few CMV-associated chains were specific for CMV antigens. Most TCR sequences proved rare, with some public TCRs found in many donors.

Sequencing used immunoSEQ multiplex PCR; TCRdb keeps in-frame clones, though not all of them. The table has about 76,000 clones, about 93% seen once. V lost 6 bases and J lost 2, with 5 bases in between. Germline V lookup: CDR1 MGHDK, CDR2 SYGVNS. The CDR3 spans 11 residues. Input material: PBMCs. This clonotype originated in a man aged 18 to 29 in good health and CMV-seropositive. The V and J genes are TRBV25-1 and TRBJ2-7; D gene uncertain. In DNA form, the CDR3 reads TGTGCCAGCAGGTCAACCTACGAGCAGTACTTC. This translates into CASRSTYEQYF.